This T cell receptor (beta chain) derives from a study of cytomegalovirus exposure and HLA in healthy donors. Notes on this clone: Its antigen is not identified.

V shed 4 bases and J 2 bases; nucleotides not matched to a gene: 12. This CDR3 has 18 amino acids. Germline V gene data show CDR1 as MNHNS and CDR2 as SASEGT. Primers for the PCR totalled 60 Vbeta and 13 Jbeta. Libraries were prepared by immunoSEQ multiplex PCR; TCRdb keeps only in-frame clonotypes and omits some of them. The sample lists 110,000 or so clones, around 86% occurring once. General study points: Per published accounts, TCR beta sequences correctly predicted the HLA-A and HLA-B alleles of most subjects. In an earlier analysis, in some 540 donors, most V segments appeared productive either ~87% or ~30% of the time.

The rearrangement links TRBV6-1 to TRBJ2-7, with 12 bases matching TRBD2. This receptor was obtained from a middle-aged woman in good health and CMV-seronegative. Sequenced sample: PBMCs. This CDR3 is CASSGPKKLAGGTYEQYF. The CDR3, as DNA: TGTGCCAGCAGTGGCCCGAAGAAACTAGCGGGGGGAACCTACGAGCAGTACTTC.